This T cell receptor beta chain was obtained from a study of blood T cell repertoires in COVID-19. Assay: immunoSEQ multiplex PCR; the TCRdb copy retains only in-frame clones and omits some. The sample has about 280,000 clones, roughly 88% seen once. V was pared by 5 bases and J by 6 bases, with 19 bases between. CDR1 is SGHRS, CDR2 YFSETQ, per germline. The CDR3 consists of 15 residues. This clonotype was sampled from a man between 18 and 29 years old with active or convalescent COVID-19. What was sequenced was peripheral blood. The V and J genes are TRBV5-1 and TRBJ2-3; D may be TRBD2 (6 bases). The CDR3 bases are TGCGCCAGCAGAGACCGGGGGAGGAAAGAGGATACGCAGTATTTT. Translation: CASRDRGRKEDTQYF.